These 23 T cell receptor beta chains share one sample of origin, sequenced in a study of T-cell reconstitution after alpha-beta-depleted transplantation in children (dated by TCRdb to the mid-2010s). Library generation was performed with PCR. Instrument used: Illumina HiSeq 2500. Molecular barcoding was employed in the preparation of TCR libraries, with unique molecular identifiers being used to normalize TCRbeta repertoire quantification. Using fastp at Q25 and MiXCR, TCRdb reprocessed the public reads and kept productive beta chains. Each record represents a unique CDR3 protein, reported with the most common genes and DNA among its rows. The sample table holds around 370,000 distinct CDR3 sequences, of which about 9.4% were seen once. 2% to 2.5% of the sample is held by the ten biggest clonotypes. Sequences were derived from PBMCs from the stem cell graft donor, sampled from the stem cell graft. These receptors came from a human donor who donated a stem cell graft to a child with acute lymphoblastic leukemia.

At least ten counts were recorded for this clonotype. V usage is TRBV5-1 and J usage is TRBJ2-3, with TRBD1 identical over 7 bases. Germline loops: CDR1 SGHRS, CDR2 YFSETQ. The CDR3 is 15 residues long. V shed 0 bases, J shed 3 bases, and the junction held 4 bases outside the gene matches. CDR3 protein: CASSLAGQRTDTQYF. The CDR3 region has the DNA TGCGCCAGCAGCTTGGCGGGACAGAGGACAGATACGCAGTATTTT.

In its sample, this clonotype was seen many times. The chain uses TRBV5-1 and TRBJ2-7; 9 bases map to TRBD1. With V trimmed by 1 base and J by 3 bases, 5 bases remained unmatched. Germline CDR1 and CDR2: SGHRS and YFSETQ. The CDR3 loop spans 15 amino acids. The CDR3: CASSLRTGALYEQYF. CDR3 coding DNA: TGCGCCAGCAGCTTGCGGACAGGGGCCCTCTACGAGCAGTACTTC.

This clonotype has a handful of counts. The chain is built from TRBV7-6 and TRBJ2-1, with TRBD2 matching 9 bases. CDR1 is SGHVS and CDR2 is FNYEAQ in the germline V gene. Trimming cost V 1 base and J 3 bases; bases outside gene matches: 4. The CDR3 consists of 16 residues. As DNA, the CDR3 is TGTGCCAGCAGCTTAGTTAGCGGGAGTGGCTACAATGAGCAGTTCTTC. Its translation is CASSLVSGSGYNEQFF.

This clonotype was found many times. The J gene is TRBJ2-3, the V gene TRBV11-2, with 11 bases aligning to TRBD2. After removal of 4 bases from V and 8 bases from J, the junction contained 5 bases not matched to a gene. Germline assignment: CDR1 SGHAT and CDR2 FQNNGV. CDR3 length: 14 residues. In DNA, the CDR3 is TGTGCCAGCAGCTGGACTAGCGGGCCGGGTACGCAGTATTTT. It encodes CASSWTSGPGTQYF.

This clonotype showed up just a few times. For the CDR3, the DNA is TGCGCCAGCAGCCAAGACTCGCTAGCGGGCTTTACCTACAATGAGCAGTTCTTC. It translates to CASSQDSLAGFTYNEQFF. This sequence joins TRBV4-3 and TRBJ2-1; 8 bases agree with TRBD2. Germline V CDR1 and CDR2: LGHNA, YSLEER. The CDR3 runs 18 residues. Germline trimming cut 0 bases from V and 2 bases from J; bases unmatched to any gene: 9.

This clonotype was detected a few times. The V call is TRBV5-1, the J call TRBJ2-1; 7 nucleotides line up with TRBD2. The V gene end was trimmed by 4 bases and the J gene end by 8 bases; junction bases not matched to a gene: 6. Per the germline V gene, CDR1 is SGHRS and CDR2 is YFSETQ. CDR3 length: 13 amino acids. The CDR3 spells CASSGGLGDEQFF. The CDR3 region has the DNA TGCGCCAGCAGCGGCGGACTAGGTGATGAGCAGTTCTTC.

The rearrangement uses TRBV10-3 and TRBJ2-7; TRBD1 is a possible D gene (6 bases). V lost 0 bases and J lost 3, with 12 bases in between. This CDR3 contains 15 residues. The germline CDR1 and CDR2 sequences are ENHRY and SYGVKD. The CDR3 nucleotides are TGTGCCATCAGTGAGTCAAGGACAGCCGGCTACGAGCAGTACTTC. Translating gives CAISESRTAGYEQYF.

This clonotype was picked up many times. This chain links TRBV4-3 with TRBJ2-1; D is perhaps TRBD1 or TRBD2 (5 bases each). Germline CDR1 is LGHNA and CDR2 is YSLEER. The ends were cut back, 0 bases at V and 4 bases at J, with 10 bases in the middle. This CDR3 is 15 amino acids long. This CDR3 reads CASSQERDPYNEQFF. The DNA of the CDR3 is TGCGCCAGCAGCCAAGAGAGGGACCCGTACAATGAGCAGTTCTTC.

This clonotype was observed a few times. J is TRBJ1-4 and V is TRBV20-1; perhaps TRBD1 as D (6 bases). Trimming cost V 0 bases and J 4 bases, with 12 bases left between them. Germline-derived CDR1 and CDR2 are DFQATT and SNEGSKA (reference sequence). CDR3 length: 15 residues. CDR3 coding DNA: TGCAGTGCTAGAGATGTGGGGGCGTATAATGAAAAACTGTTTTTT. This translates into CSARDVGAYNEKLFF.

This chain uses TRBV7-2 with TRBJ1-2; 11 bases match TRBD1. This CDR3 region has 15 residues. Germline lookup yields CDR1 SGHTA and CDR2 FQGNSA. The J segment lost 2 bases and the V segment lost 5 bases, leaving 4 bases of the junction unmatched. DNA of the CDR3: TGTGCCAGCAGCCCGGACAGGGGGCCCAACTATGGCTACACCTTC. Its protein is CASSPDRGPNYGYTF.

The rearrangement joins TRBV10-3 to TRBJ2-1, with 11 bases identical to TRBD2. Per germline, CDR1 ENHRY and CDR2 SYGVKD. The V gene end was trimmed by 0 bases and the J gene end by 3 bases; junction bases not matched to a gene: 7. The CDR3 is 18 residues long. The CDR3 spells CAISESELAGEYYNEQFF. The CDR3 nucleotides are TGTGCCATCAGTGAGTCAGAACTAGCGGGAGAATACTACAATGAGCAGTTCTTC.

This clonotype has just a few counts. The chain joins TRBV5-5 to TRBJ2-5; 10 positions match TRBD2. CDR1 and CDR2 (germline): SGHKS, YYEKEE (reference sequence). V was clipped by 0 bases and J by 5 bases; unmatched bases: 7. This CDR3 has 16 residues. CDR3 protein: CASSLVASGSWETQYF. DNA for the CDR3: TGTGCCAGCAGCTTGGTGGCTAGCGGGAGTTGGGAGACCCAGTACTTC.

This clonotype has more than one count but fewer than ten. V is TRBV5-6 and J is TRBJ2-1; D possibly corresponds to TRBD2 (6 bases). Germline-derived CDR1 and CDR2 are SGHDT and YYEEEE. The CDR3 has 13 residues. V lost 2 bases and J 9 bases, leaving 12 bases between the germline ends. DNA of the CDR3: TGTGCCAGCAGCTTTCTAGCGTCGGGTGAGCAGTTCTTC. This gives the protein CASSFLASGEQFF.

This clonotype has only a few counts. V is TRBV14 and J is TRBJ2-7, with TRBD2 as a possible D gene (6 bases). CDR3 size: 14 residues. Trimming shortened V by 3 bases and J by 7 bases, and 16 bases separated the two germline ends. CDR1 and CDR2 (germline): SGHDN, FVKESK. The CDR3 nucleotides read TGTGCCAGCAGCCACGGGAGCGGCGGATGGGAGCAGTACTTC. This encodes CASSHGSGGWEQYF.

This clonotype was seen only a few times. The genes are TRBV7-9 and TRBJ2-7; tentatively, D is TRBD1 or TRBD2 (6 bases each). The V gene's germline CDR1 is SEHNR and CDR2 FQNEAQ (reference sequence). The CDR3 has 12 amino acids. V lost 8 bases and J lost 4, with 12 bases in between. The CDR3: CASEGGEYEQYF. CDR3 nucleotide sequence: TGTGCCAGCGAGGGGGGAGAATACGAGCAGTACTTC.

This clonotype was found many times. V gene TRBV11-2 combines with J gene TRBJ2-1; D is uncertain. CDR1 and CDR2 from the germline V gene are SGHAT and FQNNGV. Trimming pared 1 base from V and 5 bases from J, leaving 12 bases between. This CDR3 region has 15 residues. CDR3 sequence reads: CASSLVGNRDNEQFF. CDR3 DNA sequence: TGTGCCAGCAGCTTAGTGGGGAACCGGGACAATGAGCAGTTCTTC.

This clonotype was counted between two and nine times. The chain joins TRBV30 to TRBJ1-1, with 8 bases fitting TRBD1. The germline CDR1 and CDR2 sequences are GTSNPN and SVGIG (reference sequence). V gave up 5 bases and J gave up 6 bases; unmatched junction bases: 14. The length of the CDR3 is 15 residues. Written as DNA, the CDR3 is TGTGCCTGGGGACTGGGGACAGGAAGTATCGCTGAAGCTTTCTTT. It specifies CAWGLGTGSIAEAFF.

This clonotype was found a few times. The chain is built from TRBV5-1 and TRBJ2-5; D is ambiguous. V shed 0 bases and J shed 3 bases, with 12 bases lying between them. Germline CDR1 SGHRS, CDR2 YFSETQ. CDR3 length: 15 amino acids. DNA for the CDR3: TGCGCCAGCAGCTTGGTATGGCGGCTGAAAGAGACCCAGTACTTC. Amino acids: CASSLVWRLKETQYF. The entire variable domain, with the rest obtained from reference TRBV5-1 and TRBJ2-5, is as follows: KAGVTQTPRYLIKTRGQQVTLSCSPISGHRSVSWYQQTPGQGLQFLFEYFSETQRNKGNFPGRFSGRQFSNSRSEMNVSTLELGDSALYLCASSLVWRLKETQYFGPGTRLLVL.

The chain employs TRBV7-2 and TRBJ2-7, with no clear D. CDR3 length equals 12 residues. V lost 5 bases and J 2 bases, leaving 7 bases between the germline ends. The germline V gene encodes CDR1 SGHTA and CDR2 FQGNSA. The CDR3 loop is CASSPETYEQYF. The CDR3 coding sequence is TGTGCCAGCAGCCCAGAAACCTACGAGCAGTACTTC. Filled out from reference TRBV7-2 and TRBJ2-7, the complete variable domain reads GAGVSQSPSNKVTEKGKDVELRCDPISGHTALYWYRQSLGQGLEFLIYFQGNSAPDKSGLPSDRFSAERTGGSVSTLTIQRTQQEDSAVYLCASSPETYEQYFGPGTRLTVT.

This clonotype was counted only a few times. V gene TRBV7-6 combines with J gene TRBJ1-2, with D hard to call. V lost 4 bases, J lost 3 bases, and 18 bases lay in between. This CDR3 is built from 16 residues. CDR1 is SGHVS and CDR2 is FNYEAQ in the germline V gene. The CDR3 is CASSSQAASVDYGYTF. CDR3 bases: TGTGCCAGCAGCTCCCAGGCAGCGTCAGTAGACTATGGCTACACCTTC.

The chain links TRBV7-2 to TRBJ2-1; perhaps TRBD2 as D (5 bases). The V gene lost 3 bases and the J gene lost 10 bases, with 22 bases spanning the gap. The CDR3 consists of 16 residues. The V gene's germline CDR1 is SGHTA and CDR2 FQGNSA. The CDR3 DNA reads TGTGCCAGCAGCTTGCTACGGGGTACCCAAGGTGGGGAGCAGTTCTTC. Its translation: CASSLLRGTQGGEQFF.

The gene calls are TRBV30 and TRBJ1-6, with 9 bases matching TRBD1. The CDR3 consists of 15 residues. J lost 9 bases, V lost 0 bases, and 6 bases had no gene match. In germline, CDR1 is GTSNPN, CDR2 SVGIG (reference sequence). As DNA, the CDR3 is TGTGCCTGGAGTGTAATCGGACAGGGGACTTCACCCCTCCACTTT. Encoded protein: CAWSVIGQGTSPLHF.

In its sample, this clonotype was seen a few times. The gene calls are TRBV20-1 and TRBJ1-6, with 7 bases aligning to TRBD1. J gave up 4 bases and V 6 bases, and 9 bases lay outside the gene matches. CDR3 length: 15 residues. CDR1 is DFQATT, CDR2 SNEGSKA, per germline (reference sequence). The CDR3 nucleotides are TGCAGTGCCACGGTACAGGGGCAATATAATTCACCCCTCCACTTT. Amino acids: CSATVQGQYNSPLHF.